This TCR beta chain was captured in a study of T cell repertoires in cytomegalovirus infection. The wider study: Public TCR beta signatures marked donors with CMV infection and the matching HLA. Study observations and caveats: It was HLA-C-restricted CMV-specific TCR beta clonotypes that dominated the response ex vivo.

Concerning this clonotype itself: Its antigen is not known.

V dropped 4 bases and J dropped 9 bases, with 21 bases sitting between them. The CDR3 spans 15 residues. From germline, CDR1 is SGHVS and CDR2 FNYEAQ. MiXCR, run by TCRdb on the reads, gives a single entry per CDR3 protein. Of 900,000 to 950,000 distinct CDR3 sequences in the sample, roughly 31% are singletons; the top ten hold 11% to 15%. The chain joins TRBV7-6 to TRBJ1-2; D might be TRBD1 (6 bases). This TCR was sampled from a human donor in good health (CMV status not recorded). Some clones in this sample may be carry-over from other donors' samples. The input for sequencing was cultured CD8+ T cells from PBMCs, taken from culture after CMV antigen stimulation. This chain's CDR3 is CASSSTISGADRYTF. The CDR3 bases are TGTGCCAGCAGCTCCACAATTTCAGGGGCGGATCGCTACACCTTC.